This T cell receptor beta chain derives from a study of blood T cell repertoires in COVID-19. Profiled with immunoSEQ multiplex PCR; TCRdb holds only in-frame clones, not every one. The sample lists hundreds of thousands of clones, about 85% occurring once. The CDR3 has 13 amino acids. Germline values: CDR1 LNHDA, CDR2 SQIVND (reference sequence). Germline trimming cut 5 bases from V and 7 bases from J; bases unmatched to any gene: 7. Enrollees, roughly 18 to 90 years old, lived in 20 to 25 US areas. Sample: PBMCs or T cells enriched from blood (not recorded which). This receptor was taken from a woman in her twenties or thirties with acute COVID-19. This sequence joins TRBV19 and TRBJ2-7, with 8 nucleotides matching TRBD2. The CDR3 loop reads CASSDSRLAEQYF. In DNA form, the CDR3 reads TGTGCCAGTAGTGATTCTCGACTAGCGGAGCAGTACTTC.